Sequencing of this T cell receptor (beta chain) was carried out in a study of T cell changes during pregnancy in multiple sclerosis (dated 2019 in TCRdb). General notes on the study: The study examined how the T cell repertoire changed over the course of pregnancy in women with multiple sclerosis.

The receptor library was made with the immunoSEQ multiplex PCR assay. TCRdb stores this immuneACCESS table with in-frame sequences only. Part of the clones is absent; in the studies checked, under half of the shortfall reflects unresolved V genes, and no reason is known for the rest. This sample gives 90,000 to 130,000 clones in total; about 90% of them show up just once. The ten biggest clones cover 1.5% to 1.7% of the sample. The CDR3 goes from the cysteine to the phenylalanine over 16 residues. Just CDR3 DNA is preserved here, 48 bases in frame from base 1. V sheds 5 bases and J sheds 0 bases, leaving 17 bases between their ends. For CDR1 and CDR2, the germline V gene (reference sequence) lists SEHNR and FQNEAQ. Worth noting for this clone: Its antigen is not yet known. No much larger clonotype is one base removed from it; base qualities were not supplied.

Sequencing used peripheral blood, obtained in the third trimester of pregnancy. The clonotype was recovered from a female donor with multiple sclerosis, enrolled in a pregnancy study. The V and J genes are TRBV7-9 and TRBJ2-7; TRBD1 is perhaps the D gene, given 5 matching bases. The DNA sequence is as follows: TGTGCCAGCAGCCGGGCCCGACAGAAGACCTCCTACGAGCAGTACTTC. Translation gives CASSRARQKTSYEQYF.